The clone carrying this T cell receptor (beta chain) has just a few counts. Arm-PCR of CDR3 regions and iRepertoire HTBI primers were used to build TCR beta libraries. MiXCR, applied by TCRdb to the multiplex PCR reads, yields one record per CDR3 protein. The table has 300,000 to 400,000 distinct CDR3 sequences, over 15% seen once. This specimen belongs to a study of regulatory T cells in long-lasting Graves disease. Time point specified: newly diagnosed GD, antithyroid drugs for less than 3 months. The TCR library used RNA extracted from PBMCs. Germline V CDR1 and CDR2: DFQATT, SNEGSKA (reference sequence). The CDR3 length is 12 residues. V lost 3 bases and J 1 base, leaving 1 base between the germline ends. This sample also appeared in a second study, on T cells in Graves' hyperthyroidism and ophthalmopathy. As reported in that work: Most expanded thyroid clonotypes above 0.001 recurred in blood. Model-based prediction identified ophthalmopathy a median 6.5 months prior to its onset.

This receptor was identified in a man in his forties with Graves disease. Sample: peripheral blood mononuclear cells (PBMCs), taken at new diagnosis, from a patient treated with antithyroid drugs. The chain carries TRBV20-1 and TRBJ2-6; D gene uncertain. CDR3 bases: TGCAGTGCTAGTTCTGGGGCCAACGTCCTGACTTTC. This encodes CSASSGANVLTF.